These T cell receptor beta chains were read from a single sample in a study of blood T cell repertoires in COVID-19. Profiled with immunoSEQ multiplex PCR; TCRdb holds only in-frame clones, not every one. The repertoire holds 65,000 to 95,000 clones, roughly 84% seen once, with roughly 2.6% in the top ten. Sequencing was carried out using peripheral blood. The receptors derive from a man aged 65 to 85 with active or convalescent COVID-19. Each CDR3 is given with its conserved first and last residue.

v_call: TRBV30
cdr3_aa: CAWSWEGREQYF

v_call: TRBV3-1/TRBV3-2
cdr3_aa: CASSIGLAGYNEQFF

v_call: TRBV18
cdr3_aa: CASSARGYNEQFF

v_call: TRBV2
cdr3_aa: CASSSGTETGELFF

v_call: TRBV2
cdr3_aa: CASRPDIGGDEQYF

v_call: TRBV4-2
cdr3_aa: CASSQAGQGTYNEQFF

v_call: TRBV9
cdr3_aa: CASSATGTSGSEQYF

v_call: TRBV5-6
cdr3_aa: CASSFSGGSGNTIYF

v_call: TRBV2
cdr3_aa: CASSGTSGYQETQYF

v_call: TRBV5-6
cdr3_aa: CASSVMTGKGSYEQYF

v_call: TRBV5-1
cdr3_aa: CASSLGLAGGPRTDTQYF

v_call: TRBV5-6
cdr3_aa: CASSLGLAGNGQFF

v_call: TRBV28
cdr3_aa: CASSPLGGPQGYGYTF

v_call: TRBV18
cdr3_aa: CASSPTGTSGGTSSYNEQFF

v_call: TRBV7-9
cdr3_aa: CASSPERGRGVTYNEQFF

v_call: TRBV20-1
cdr3_aa: CSAGQGEKLFF

v_call: TRBV19
cdr3_aa: CASKESGTNTQYF

v_call: TRBV7-9
cdr3_aa: CASSLRLQGTDTQYF

v_call: TRBV3-1/TRBV3-2
cdr3_aa: CASSSLQDSSYEQYF

v_call: TRBV5-6
cdr3_aa: CASSLDFYEQFF

v_call: TRBV7-9
cdr3_aa: CASSYQGGAQYF

v_call: TRBV10-3
cdr3_aa: CAIRPTSGTYNEQFF

v_call: TRBV6-1
cdr3_aa: CASSDTGGRTGELFF

v_call: TRBV27
cdr3_aa: CASSFSQGAGETQYF

v_call: TRBV5-1
cdr3_aa: CASSFQNTIYF

v_call: TRBV9
cdr3_aa: CASSETSGIEQFF

v_call: TRBV6-6
cdr3_aa: CASSQNHPSLTPNEQFF

v_call: TRBV5-4
cdr3_aa: CASSLRPSGNTEAFF

v_call: TRBV3-1/TRBV3-2
cdr3_aa: CASSHTSGRPYEQYF

v_call: TRBV15
cdr3_aa: CATSPRTGEIAGELFF